These T cell receptor beta chains were read from a single sample in a study of shared clonotypes between healthy human individuals. Libraries were prepared by immunoSEQ multiplex PCR; TCRdb keeps only in-frame clonotypes and omits some of them. The sample includes 630,000 or so clones, 95% to 98% of them seen just once. Sequencing input: naive CD8+ T cells sorted from blood. All receptors derive from a man between 25 and 39 years old in good health. Both conserved end residues are part of each CDR3. The D gene is left open where the match is weak. Clone sizes are given selectively: once, few, many, or a class where the clone is expanded.

V,size,D,J,CDR3,DNA
TRBV29-1,once,TRBD1,TRBJ1-2,CSARDRDGYTF,TGCAGCGCCCGGGACAGGGATGGCTACACCTTC
TRBV19,.,.,TRBJ2-2,CASMAGMGTGELFF,TGTGCCAGTATGGCAGGGATGGGAACCGGGGAGCTGTTTTTT
TRBV7-9,.,.,TRBJ2-7,CASRHPSGDEQYF,TGTGCCAGCAGACATCCTTCGGGGGACGAGCAGTACTTC
TRBV6-6,.,.,TRBJ2-5,CASSSLWEYQETQYF,TGTGCCAGCAGCTCTCTTTGGGAGTACCAAGAGACCCAGTACTTC
TRBV5-1,.,.,TRBJ1-2,CASSSGMGVLYGYTF,TGCGCCAGCAGCTCGGGCATGGGGGTCCTCTATGGCTACACCTTC
TRBV28,.,.,TRBJ1-5,CASSPDSNQPQHF,TGTGCCAGCAGTCCCGACAGCAATCAGCCCCAGCATTTT
TRBV15,.,TRBD2,TRBJ2-1,CATSGRTSGIEQFF,TGTGCCACCAGCGGCCGGACTAGCGGGATTGAGCAGTTCTTC
TRBV13,.,.,TRBJ2-7,CASSFGPQSSYEQYF,TGTGCCAGCAGCTTTGGACCGCAGAGCTCCTACGAGCAGTACTTC
TRBV5-1,.,.,TRBJ2-1,CASSQPGQYNEQFF,TGCGCCAGCAGCCAGCCGGGACAATACAATGAGCAGTTCTTC
TRBV30,.,.,TRBJ2-7,CAWSPLWGPYEQYF,TGTGCCTGGAGTCCCCTCTGGGGCCCCTACGAGCAGTACTTC
TRBV30,.,.,TRBJ1-5,CAWREGSGANQPQHF,TGTGCCTGGAGAGAAGGCTCAGGGGCAAATCAGCCCCAGCATTTT
TRBV7-9,.,.,TRBJ2-1,CASSLPSSINEQFF,TGTGCCAGCAGCCTACCCTCTAGCATCAATGAGCAGTTCTTC
TRBV11-2,.,.,TRBJ2-2,CASRETNRARAGELFF,TGTGCCAGCAGGGAGACCAACAGGGCCCGGGCCGGGGAGCTGTTTTTT
TRBV2,.,.,TRBJ1-2,CATQLGKGYTF,TGTGCCACACAGCTGGGAAAGGGCTACACCTTC
TRBV27,.,.,TRBJ2-7,CASSGQLYEQYF,TGTGCCAGCAGCGGACAGCTCTACGAGCAGTACTTC
TRBV9,.,.,TRBJ2-3,CASNVNGLADTQYF,TGTGCCAGCAACGTCAATGGACTCGCAGATACGCAGTATTTT
TRBV9,.,.,TRBJ2-5,CASSAFRNQETQYF,TGTGCCAGCAGCGCCTTTAGGAACCAAGAGACCCAGTACTTC
TRBV7-9,.,TRBD1,TRBJ2-1,CASSLGQGIYNEQFF,TGTGCCAGCAGCTTAGGACAGGGGATCTACAATGAGCAGTTCTTC
TRBV27,.,TRBD2,TRBJ2-7,CASSALTGLAHYEQYF,TGTGCCAGCAGTGCCCTGACGGGACTAGCGCACTACGAGCAGTACTTC
TRBV7-8,.,TRBD1,TRBJ2-1,CASSLAPPGQGAWNEQFF,TGTGCCAGCAGCTTAGCGCCACCGGGACAGGGTGCATGGAATGAGCAGTTCTTC
TRBV28,.,.,TRBJ2-7,CASSPPTAYEQYF,TGTGCCAGCAGTCCCCCGACAGCCTACGAGCAGTACTTC
TRBV27,.,.,TRBJ2-5,CASSSITEETQYF,TGTGCCAGCAGTTCGATCACTGAAGAGACCCAGTACTTC
TRBV7-8,.,TRBD1,TRBJ2-7,CASSLGQGNYEQYF,TGTGCCAGCAGCTTAGGACAGGGTAACTACGAGCAGTACTTC
TRBV14,.,TRBD2,TRBJ2-1,CASSPGGYGAYHNEQFF,TGTGCCAGCAGCCCGGGGGGTTATGGGGCGTACCACAATGAGCAGTTCTTC
TRBV4-3,once,.,TRBJ2-7,CASSQELGRMYGQYF,TGCGCCAGCAGCCAAGAATTGGGGCGGATGTACGGGCAGTACTTC
TRBV9,.,.,TRBJ1-3,CASSVAGDTGNTIYF,TGTGCCAGCAGCGTAGCGGGAGATACTGGAAACACCATATATTTT
TRBV30,.,.,TRBJ2-1,CALAHDEQFF,TGTGCCTTGGCCCACGATGAGCAGTTCTTC
TRBV19,.,TRBD2,TRBJ2-1,CATRLAGYNEQFF,TGTGCCACCCGACTAGCGGGCTACAATGAGCAGTTCTTC
TRBV7-9,.,.,TRBJ2-2,CASSLYVGELFF,TGTGCCAGCAGCTTATACGTGGGGGAGCTGTTTTTT